These 9 T cell receptor beta chains were sequenced from one sample in a study of OX40 agonist ivuxolimab in advanced cancers. Sequencing was performed with immunoSEQ multiplex PCR; in TCRdb, only in-frame clones are kept and a portion is missing. Of about 60,000 clones in the sample, approximately 86% were seen once. This specimen consisted of CD4+ or CD8+ T cells sorted from blood, obtained in a trial of the OX40 agonist ivuxolimab. These TCRs come from an adult with an advanced solid tumor such as melanoma, head and neck, liver or kidney cancer.

This rearrangement joins TRBV5-4 to TRBJ2-3; 11 bases align to TRBD2. Germline trimming cut 4 bases from V and 2 bases from J; bases unmatched to any gene: 6. The CDR3 has 16 residues. Looked up from germline, CDR1 is SGHNT and CDR2 is YYREEE (reference sequence). This chain's CDR3 is CASSKGLADTTDTQYF. The CDR3 DNA reads as TGTGCCAGCAGCAAGGGACTAGCGGATACCACAGATACGCAGTATTTT.

The table lists this clone with a count of one. The rearrangement links TRBV9 to TRBJ2-2; the D gene is possibly TRBD1 (5 bases). CDR1 and CDR2 (germline): SGDLS, YYNGEE. The CDR3 is 18 residues long. Trimming pared 4 bases from V and 2 bases from J, leaving 21 bases between. CDR3 protein: CASSPRTPMGLNTGELFF. For the CDR3, the DNA is TGTGCCAGCAGCCCCCGGACGCCGATGGGGCTTAACACCGGGGAGCTGTTTTTT.

This clone has a single count. V usage is TRBV15 and J usage is TRBJ2-3; 9 bases fit TRBD2. The length of the CDR3 is 19 residues. Germline lookup yields CDR1 LNHNV and CDR2 YYDKDF (reference sequence). Trimming cost V 0 bases and J 3 bases; bases outside gene matches: 13. CDR3 in amino acids: CATSRDTPPREGWTDTQYF. DNA for the CDR3: TGTGCCACCAGCAGAGATACCCCACCGCGGGAGGGCTGGACAGATACGCAGTATTTT.

The CDR3 is CASSEGHTTDTQYF. CDR3 DNA sequence: TGTGCCAGCAGTGAGGGGCATACCACAGATACGCAGTATTTT. The rearrangement links TRBV2 to TRBJ2-3; D is perhaps TRBD1 (5 bases). Looked up from germline, CDR1 is SNHLY and CDR2 is FYNNEI. V gave up 3 bases and J gave up 2 bases, with 9 bases separating them. The CDR3 loop spans 14 amino acids.

The chain joins TRBV6-6 to TRBJ2-3; perhaps TRBD2 as D (6 bases). There are 13 residues in the CDR3. Germline V CDR1 and CDR2: MNHNY, SVGAGI (reference sequence). V lost 7 bases to trimming and J lost 0 bases, with 8 bases between them. The CDR3 region has the DNA TGTGCCAGCATGCGGGGCAGCACAGATACGCAGTATTTT. Translation: CASMRGSTDTQYF.

This clone was detected only a few times. The rearrangement joins TRBV6-1 to TRBJ1-2; TRBD1 is a possible D gene (5 bases). The V end lost 2 bases, the J end lost 8 bases, and 18 bases lay between the germline ends. This CDR3 is built from 15 residues. Germline CDR1 reads MNHNS; CDR2 reads SASEGT. In DNA form, the CDR3 reads TGTGCCAGCAGTGAACGGGCAGGGTGGGCCTCCGGCTACACCTTC. Residues: CASSERAGWASGYTF.

The chain links TRBV9 to TRBJ2-7, with 13 bases matching TRBD2. Per germline, CDR1 SGDLS and CDR2 YYNGEE. V trimming: 4 bases; J trimming: 2 bases; junction bases outside the gene matches: 3. The CDR3 is 15 amino acids. The CDR3 loop is CASSPGTSGTYEQYF. CDR3 DNA: TGTGCCAGCAGCCCCGGGACTAGCGGGACCTACGAGCAGTACTTC.

The chain couples TRBV11-3 to TRBJ2-1, with 13 bases matching TRBD2. The CDR3 runs to 17 residues. Germline values: CDR1 SGHNT, CDR2 YENEEA. Germline trimming cut 1 base from V and 2 bases from J; bases unmatched to any gene: 2. CDR3 sequence (DNA): TGTGCCAGCAGCTTAGGGACTAGCGGGAGTCCCTACAATGAGCAGTTCTTC. Protein sequence: CASSLGTSGSPYNEQFF.

This chain joins TRBV7-9 and TRBJ1-5, with D uncertain. The V gene lost 1 base and the J gene lost 8 bases, with 6 bases spanning the gap. This CDR3 is 12 amino acids long. CDR1 and CDR2 from the germline V gene are SEHNR and FQNEAQ (reference sequence). As DNA, the CDR3 is TGTGCCAGCAGCTTAGATGTAGAGCCCCAGCATTTT. It codes for CASSLDVEPQHF.